The present entry profiles one T cell receptor beta chain with its context. Its antigen remains unknown. A junction end diverges from the germline sequence, so it may reflect a read error. The V gene's germline CDR1 is MNHEY and CDR2 SVGAGI. This CDR3 has 15 amino acids. The data derive from a study of cytomegalovirus exposure and HLA in healthy donors. Whole-study results and caveats: Because they were indistinguishable, some V segments, including TRBV6-2 and TRBV6-3, were excluded. It was reported that the classifier diagnosed cytomegalovirus status with high specificity and sensitivity in both the original and validation cohorts.

This PCR relied on a set of 60 Vbeta primers and 13 Jbeta primers. Method: immunoSEQ multiplex PCR; TCRdb's copy keeps in-frame clones and lacks some. This sample has under 150,000 clones, with about four fifths found just once. The sequenced sample was PBMCs. This receptor was identified in a woman aged 18-29 years in good health and CMV-seronegative. The chain joins TRBV6-5 to TRBJ1-6, with 9 bases lining up with TRBD1. The CDR3 here is CASTGTGSGNSPLHF. The CDR3 DNA is TGTGCCAGCACCGGGACAGGGAGTGGTAATTCCCCCCTCCACTTT.